Reported below is one T cell receptor beta chain. TCRdb ran MiXCR on the RT-PCR reads and lists one entry per CDR3 protein. The repertoire has 550,000 to 750,000 distinct CDR3 sequences, 11% to 15% of them found once; the top ten carry about 3.6%. Trimming removed 1 base at V and 3 bases at J, with 13 bases between. CDR1 LNHDA and CDR2 SQIVND come from the germline V gene (reference sequence). The CDR3 has 16 residues. The rearrangement uses TRBV19 and TRBJ1-5; D is ambiguous. The source material was memory CD4+ T cells from blood. The sequence was collected from a female donor in good health, serving as a healthy control. The CDR3 is CASSIGRQTFNQPQHF. The CDR3 DNA reads as TGTGCCAGTAGTATAGGTCGGCAGACTTTCAATCAGCCCCAGCATTTT.